This T cell receptor (beta chain) was identified during a study of graft-versus-host responses after intestinal transplantation. About the study: Among the recipients, transplants were multivisceral, liver-intestinal, or isolated intestinal. Every recipient underwent anti-thymocyte globulin induction, then tacrolimus and steroids for two to three years.

Regarding the study as a whole: Analysis identified GvH clones in recipient marrow, with some appearing first in ileum or blood. When patients had graft-donor T cell macrochimerism, their allografts held high graft-versus-host to host-versus-graft clonal ratios.

Processing released intraepithelial and lamina propria lymphocytes from the graft tissue. The CDR3 is 13 amino acids. Trimming pared 5 bases from V and 2 bases from J, leaving 10 bases between. Germline CDR1 is SQVTM and CDR2 is ANQGSEA. Sequenced by immunoSEQ multiplex PCR; TCRdb stores in-frame clones only, minus some. The data hold 60,000 to 75,000 clones, with roughly 90% observed a single time. About this clone: Its antigen is currently unknown.

This specimen was ileum tissue, taken more than 350 days after transplant. The source of this sequence is a human patient who received an intestinal transplant, so some T cells may come from the graft donor. The chain employs TRBV29-1 and TRBJ1-5; no clear D. CDR3 nucleotides: TGCAGCGTTATCGTCCAGGGCAATCAGCCCCAGCATTTT. Translating it yields CSVIVQGNQPQHF.